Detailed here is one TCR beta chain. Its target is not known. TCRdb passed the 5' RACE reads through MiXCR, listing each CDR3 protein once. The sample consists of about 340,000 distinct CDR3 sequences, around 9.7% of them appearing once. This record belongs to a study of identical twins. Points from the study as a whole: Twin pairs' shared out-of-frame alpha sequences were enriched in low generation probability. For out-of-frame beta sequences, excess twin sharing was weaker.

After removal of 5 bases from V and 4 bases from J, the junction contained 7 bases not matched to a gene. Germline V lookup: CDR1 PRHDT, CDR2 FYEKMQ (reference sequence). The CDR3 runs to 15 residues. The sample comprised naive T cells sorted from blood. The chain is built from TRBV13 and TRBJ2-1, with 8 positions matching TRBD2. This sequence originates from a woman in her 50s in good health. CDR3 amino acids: CASSPAGRDYNEQFF. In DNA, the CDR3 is TGTGCCAGCAGCCCTGCCGGGAGGGATTACAATGAGCAGTTCTTC.